Shown below are 10 T cell receptor beta chains from a single sample sequenced in a study of OX40 agonist ivuxolimab in advanced cancers. Assay used: immunoSEQ multiplex PCR; TCRdb lists only in-frame clones, some missing. Among around 15,000 clones listed, 75% to 90% were seen once. This material consisted of CD4+ or CD8+ T cells sorted from blood, taken in a trial of the OX40 agonist ivuxolimab. The receptors here all came from an adult with an advanced solid tumor such as melanoma, head and neck, liver or kidney cancer.

The chain carries TRBV28 and TRBJ2-7; 13 nucleotides agree with TRBD2. This CDR3 is 14 amino acids long. Trimming at V came to 7 bases and at J to 4 bases, leaving 4 bases not matched to a gene. The germline V gene has CDR1 MDHEN and CDR2 SYDVKM. In DNA, the CDR3 is TGTGCCAGCACCCTGACTAGCGGGAGGTACGAGCAGTACTTC. The encoded protein is CASTLTSGRYEQYF.

The chain employs TRBV5-1 and TRBJ2-5, with 9 bases aligning to TRBD2. The J call may be faulty, since TRBJ2-7 better matches the DNA end. CDR1 SGHRS and CDR2 YFSETQ come from the germline V gene. The length of the CDR3 is 15 residues. The CDR3 here is CASSLEPSGNYEQYF. CDR3 nucleotides: TGCGCCAGCAGCTTGGAGCCTAGCGGGAATTACGAGCAGTACTTC.

The rearrangement links TRBV7-2 to TRBJ2-1; D unclear. V lost 0 bases and J lost 8, with 11 bases in between. The germline V gene encodes CDR1 SGHTA and CDR2 FQGNSA. The CDR3 has 14 amino acids. The DNA of the CDR3 is TGTGCCAGCAGCTTAGCGCCCGGCAATCATGAGCAGTTCTTC. Translation gives CASSLAPGNHEQFF.

The CDR3 loop reads CSVEDRVAGRSSGANVLTF. The CDR3 DNA reads as TGCAGCGTTGAAGATAGGGTTGCGGGAAGAAGCTCTGGGGCCAACGTCCTGACTTTC. The chain joins TRBV29-1 to TRBJ2-6; maybe TRBD2 (6 bases). The length of the CDR3 is 19 residues. V was shortened by 0 bases and J by 0 bases, with 18 bases between the two germline ends. CDR1 is SQVTM and CDR2 is ANQGSEA in the germline V gene.

The CDR3: CASSVGPSGKSSYEQYF. DNA for the CDR3: TGTGCCAGCAGCGTGGGCCCTAGCGGGAAAAGCTCCTACGAGCAGTACTTC. The chain combines TRBV9 with TRBJ2-7, with TRBD2 matching 9 bases. The CDR3 runs to 17 residues. Germline values: CDR1 SGDLS, CDR2 YYNGEE. J gave up 0 bases and V 2 bases, and 9 bases lay outside the gene matches.

V and J are TRBV5-1 and TRBJ2-1, with 11 nucleotides matching TRBD2. In germline, CDR1 is SGHRS, CDR2 YFSETQ. CDR3 length: 16 residues. V lost 1 base, J lost 0 bases, and 0 bases stayed unmatched. The CDR3 bases are TGCGCCAGCAGCTTGACTAGCGGGAGCTCCTACAATGAGCAGTTCTTC. This codes for CASSLTSGSSYNEQFF.

This clone has a handful of counts. This CDR3 is also generated by other DNA sequences in the sample. The CDR3, as DNA: TGTGCCAGCAGTGGACAGGGGGGCGACGAGCAGTACTTC. Its protein product is CASSGQGGDEQYF. The chain uses TRBV6-1 and TRBJ2-7; 9 bases are a match to TRBD1. Losses at the gene ends were 4 bases for V and 5 bases for J; bases not matched to a gene: 3. CDR1 and CDR2 from the germline V gene are MNHNS and SASEGT. This CDR3 region has 13 residues.

This clone was picked up a small number of times. This chain joins TRBV7-9 and TRBJ1-1; D perhaps matches TRBD1 (5 bases). Trimming cost V 4 bases and J 6 bases, with 15 bases left between them. Looked up from germline, CDR1 is SEHNR and CDR2 is FQNEAQ (reference sequence). The CDR3 covers 14 residues. CDR3: CASSSGTRGSEAFF. The CDR3 nucleotides read TGTGCCAGCAGCTCGGGAACAAGGGGCTCTGAAGCTTTCTTT. Full variable domain (remainder filled in from reference TRBV7-9 and TRBJ1-1): DTGVSQNPRHKITKRGQNVTFRCDPISEHNRLYWYRQTLGQGPEFLTYFQNEAQLEKSRLLSDRFSAERPKGSFSTLEIQRTEQGDSAMYLCASSSGTRGSEAFFGQGTRLTVV.

The chain links TRBV4-1 to TRBJ1-5, with D perhaps matching TRBD1 (6 bases). Germline loops: CDR1 MGHRA, CDR2 YSYEKL. The CDR3 length is 15 residues. V lost 4 bases and J lost 2, with 12 bases in between. The CDR3 reads CASSPGASGNQPQHF. CDR3 sequence (DNA): TGCGCCAGCAGCCCGGGGGCTTCGGGCAATCAGCCCCAGCATTTT.

V is TRBV29-1 and J is TRBJ2-7; a weak D match, TRBD1 (7 bases). The CDR3 loop spans 14 amino acids. The V end lost 7 bases, the J end lost 4 bases, and 20 bases lay between the germline ends. Germline CDR1 SQVTM, CDR2 ANQGSEA. The CDR3: CSAQGGPSKYEQYF. The CDR3 region has the DNA TGCAGCGCGCAGGGGGGCCCATCTAAATACGAGCAGTACTTC.